A single T cell receptor (beta chain) is shown here with its context. In the study's own analysis: Amplification of reference gene primers was used by the study to estimate nucleated cell counts. Sequencing was performed with immunoSEQ multiplex PCR; in TCRdb, only in-frame clones are kept and a portion is missing. V and J calls and clone size follow that table, whereas D and trimming were derived from the DNA. The profile shows roughly 100,000 clones, roughly 84% of them singletons. The CDR3 has 11 residues. The germline V and J ends were trimmed by 3 bases and 8 bases, with 7 bases remaining between them. Germline values: CDR1 KGHSH, CDR2 LQKENI. This record belongs to a study of blood T cell repertoires in COVID-19. Study-wide context: Whether acute or convalescent, the COVID-19 samples came from the United States, Italy and Spain. PBMCs, B-cell-depleted T cells, or T cells were the source of the cDNA or gDNA that made up the material.

Sequencing was carried out using peripheral blood. This receptor was obtained from a man aged 55 to 69 with acute or convalescent COVID-19. This chain joins TRBV18 and TRBJ1-1; D unresolved. The CDR3 sequence: CASSPGEEAFF. The CDR3, as DNA: TGTGCCAGCTCACCCGGGGAAGAAGCTTTCTTT. Filled out from reference TRBV18 and TRBJ1-1, the complete variable domain reads NAGVMQNPRHLVRRRGQEARLRCSPMKGHSHVYWYRQLPEEGLKFMVYLQKENIIDESGMPKERFSAEFPKEGPSILRIQQVVRGDSAAYFCASSPGEEAFFGQGTRLTVV.